This is a list of T cell receptor beta chains from one sample in a study of read filtering for tumor transcriptome and immune sequencing. TCRdb reprocessed the reads via MiXCR and lists one record per CDR3 protein. The sample shows about 39,000 distinct CDR3 sequences, 13% to 15% of them seen only once. Sequenced sample: a population of CD138-negative cells sorted from bone marrow. The source of these receptors is a donor aged 40 or over with multiple myeloma. The CDR3 runs from the conserved cysteine through the conserved F or W. A D gene is named only where the DNA matches it firmly. Size tells how often a clone was seen (once, few, many) or the class of an expanded clone, and some rows leave it out.

j_call clone_size v_call d_call cdr3_aa cdr3_nt
TRBJ2-5 many TRBV28 - CASSLWGGTFQETQYF TGTGCCAGCAGTTTATGGGGCGGGACCTTCCAAGAGACCCAGTACTTC
TRBJ1-2 - TRBV21-1 - CASSKVPQEGDYGYTF TGTGCCAGCAGCAAAGTCCCGCAGGAGGGGGACTATGGCTACACCTTC
TRBJ1-4 medium-sized TRBV4-1 TRBD1 CASSQGLWGQDEKLFF TGCGCCAGCAGCCAAGGCCTTTGGGGACAGGATGAAAAACTGTTTTTT
TRBJ1-1 many TRBV7-2 - CASSSSVRGAFF TGTGCCAGCAGCTCCTCTGTCAGGGGAGCTTTCTTT
TRBJ2-1 many TRBV7-3 TRBD2 CASSLRTIAGGRGNEQFF TGTGCCAGCAGCTTAAGGACGATAGCGGGGGGTCGAGGAAATGAGCAGTTCTTC
TRBJ1-1 - TRBV5-1 - CASSPRVVTTMNTEAFF TGCGCCAGCAGCCCGAGAGTGGTAACTACCATGAACACTGAAGCTTTCTTT
TRBJ2-5 many TRBV7-9 TRBD2 CASSFVGGAETQYF TGTGCCAGCAGCTTCGTCGGGGGGGCCGAGACCCAGTACTTC
TRBJ2-3 many TRBV13 - CASSLSVLLDTQYF TGTGCCAGCAGCTTATCCGTACTTCTAGATACGCAGTATTTT
TRBJ2-7 many TRBV20-1 - CSAAENSGYEQYF TGCAGTGCCGCTGAAAACAGCGGCTACGAGCAGTACTTC
TRBJ1-1 few TRBV7-9 - CASSYAGTRASEAFF TGTGCCAGCAGCTATGCCGGGACCCGAGCTTCTGAAGCTTTCTTT
TRBJ2-2 many TRBV12-3/TRBV12-4 TRBD1 CASSRGQGRGGELFF TGTGCCAGCAGTCGCGGACAGGGTAGAGGCGGGGAGCTGTTTTTT
TRBJ1-2 many TRBV12-3/TRBV12-4 - CASSFPGVRGYTF TGTGCCAGCAGTTTCCCAGGAGTCCGGGGCTACACCTTC
TRBJ1-5 few TRBV29-1 - CSVVVTVDQPQHF TGCAGCGTTGTTGTGACAGTCGATCAGCCCCAGCATTTT
TRBJ2-3 many TRBV7-9 - CASSPPTSLLTDTQYF TGTGCCAGCAGCCCACCAACTAGCCTACTCACAGATACGCAGTATTTT
TRBJ2-7 once TRBV20-1 - CSARDGHRVGEQYF TGCAGTGCTAGAGATGGTCACAGGGTGGGCGAGCAGTACTTC
TRBJ1-5 many TRBV12-3/TRBV12-4 TRBD1 CASHRGRRGVNQPQHF TGTGCCAGCCACAGGGGCCGCCGTGGCGTTAATCAGCCCCAGCATTTT
TRBJ1-5 many TRBV19 TRBD1 CASSTTGPSNQPQHF TGTGCCAGTAGTACGACAGGGCCGAGCAATCAGCCCCAGCATTTT
TRBJ1-5 many TRBV21-1 - CASSKVNSGIGDNQPQHF TGTGCCAGCAGCAAAGTGAATTCAGGAATAGGTGACAATCAGCCCCAGCATTTT
TRBJ1-5 many TRBV6-2/TRBV6-3 TRBD1 CASSYLGQENQPQHF TGTGCCAGCAGTTACCTGGGACAGGAAAATCAGCCCCAGCATTTT
TRBJ2-4 - TRBV20-1 - CSALVLAKNIQYF TGCAGTGCCCTTGTTTTAGCCAAAAACATTCAGTACTTC
TRBJ2-2 few TRBV7-8 - CANSEGGTGELFF TGTGCCAATAGTGAAGGGGGCACCGGGGAGCTGTTTTTT
TRBJ1-1 many TRBV12-3/TRBV12-4 - CASSLSGAEAFF TGTGCCAGCAGTTTAAGCGGCGCTGAAGCTTTCTTT
TRBJ2-3 many TRBV5-4 - CASSLTSRDTQYF TGTGCCAGCAGCTTGACCTCCAGAGATACGCAGTATTTT
TRBJ2-5 many TRBV5-1 TRBD1 CASSLLGTEETQYF TGCGCCAGCAGCTTGCTTGGGACAGAAGAGACCCAGTACTTC
TRBJ1-5 many TRBV15 TRBD1 CATSRDSYSKQPQHF TGTGCCACCAGCCGGGACAGCTATTCAAAACAGCCCCAGCATTTT
TRBJ1-5 many TRBV12-3/TRBV12-4 TRBD1 CASSPSSAGGGGNQPQHF TGTGCCAGCAGTCCCTCGTCGGCAGGGGGCGGCGGCAATCAGCCCCAGCATTTT
TRBJ1-5 many TRBV20-1 - CSATRTDSNQPQHF TGCAGTGCTACCAGGACGGATAGCAATCAGCCCCAGCATTTT
TRBJ1-1 many TRBV11-1 TRBD1 CASSLIGGTGKSRVEAFF TGTGCCAGCAGCTTAATTGGCGGGACAGGGAAGAGCCGCGTGGAAGCTTTCTTT
TRBJ2-3 many TRBV6-1 TRBD2 CASRRGGDSSTDTQYF TGTGCCAGCAGACGTGGGGGGGATTCTAGCACAGATACGCAGTATTTT
TRBJ1-5 many TRBV6-1 - CASSEQDSNQPQHF TGTGCCAGCAGTGAACAGGATAGCAATCAGCCCCAGCATTTT
TRBJ1-2 many TRBV5-6 - CASSLTGRLYGYTF TGTGCCAGCAGCCTGACAGGCCGCCTCTATGGCTACACCTTC
TRBJ2-5 - TRBV29-1 TRBD1 CSVGRTGVLQETQYF TGCAGCGTCGGCCGGACAGGGGTCCTCCAAGAGACCCAGTACTTC
TRBJ1-2 many TRBV20-1 - CSASDGRIYGYTF TGCAGTGCTTCCGACGGACGAATCTATGGCTACACCTTC